This T cell receptor beta chain was recovered during a study of T-cell reconstitution after alpha-beta-depleted transplantation in children. TCRbeta library preparation incorporated unique molecular identifiers. One entry per CDR3 protein results from TCRdb running MiXCR on the PCR reads. The table shows 200,000 to 250,000 distinct CDR3 sequences, with 12% occurring only once. This clonotype was detected only a few times. Trimming left V 0 bases short and J 1 base short, with 5 bases between. This CDR3 comprises 13 residues. Germline V gene sequence: CDR1 SGHDT, CDR2 YYEEEE. The sequence derives from a human donor who donated a stem cell graft to a child with acute lymphoblastic leukemia. Specimen: PBMCs from the stem cell graft donor, collected from the stem cell graft. The V and J genes are TRBV5-6 and TRBJ2-7, with D uncertain. The DNA for the CDR3 is TGTGCCAGCAGCTTGGGAGAATCCTACGAGCAGTACTTC. It codes for CASSLGESYEQYF.